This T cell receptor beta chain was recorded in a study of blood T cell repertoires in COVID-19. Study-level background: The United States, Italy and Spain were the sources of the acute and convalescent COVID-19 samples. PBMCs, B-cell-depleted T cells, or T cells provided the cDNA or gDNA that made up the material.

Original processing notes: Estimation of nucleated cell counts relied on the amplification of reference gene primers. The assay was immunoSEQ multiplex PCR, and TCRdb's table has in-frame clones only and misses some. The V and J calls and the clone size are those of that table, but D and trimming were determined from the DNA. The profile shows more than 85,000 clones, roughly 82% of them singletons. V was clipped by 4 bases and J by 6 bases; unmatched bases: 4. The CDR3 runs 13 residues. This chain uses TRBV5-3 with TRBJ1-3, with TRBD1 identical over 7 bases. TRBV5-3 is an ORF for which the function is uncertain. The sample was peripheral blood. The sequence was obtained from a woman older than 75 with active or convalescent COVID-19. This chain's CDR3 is CARSPGQPNTIYF. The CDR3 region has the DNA TGTGCCAGAAGCCCGGGACAGCCAAACACCATATATTTT.